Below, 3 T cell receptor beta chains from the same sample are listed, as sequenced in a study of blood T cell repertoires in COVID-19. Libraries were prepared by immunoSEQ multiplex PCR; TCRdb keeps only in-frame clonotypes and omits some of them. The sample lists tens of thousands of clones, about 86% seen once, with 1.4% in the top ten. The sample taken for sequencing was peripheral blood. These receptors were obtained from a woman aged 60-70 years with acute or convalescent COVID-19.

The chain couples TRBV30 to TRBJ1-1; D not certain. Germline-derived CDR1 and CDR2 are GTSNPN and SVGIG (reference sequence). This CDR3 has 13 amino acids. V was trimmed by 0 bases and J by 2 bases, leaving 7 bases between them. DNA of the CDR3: TGTGCCTGGAGTGTACAATATAACACTGAAGCTTTCTTT. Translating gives CAWSVQYNTEAFF.

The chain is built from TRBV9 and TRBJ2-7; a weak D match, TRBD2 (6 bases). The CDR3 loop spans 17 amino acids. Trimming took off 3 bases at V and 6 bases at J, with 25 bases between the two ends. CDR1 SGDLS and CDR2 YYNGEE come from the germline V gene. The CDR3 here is CASSAKSGGTPTGEQYF. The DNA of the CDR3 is TGTGCCAGCAGCGCCAAAAGTGGGGGGACTCCAACGGGCGAGCAGTACTTC.

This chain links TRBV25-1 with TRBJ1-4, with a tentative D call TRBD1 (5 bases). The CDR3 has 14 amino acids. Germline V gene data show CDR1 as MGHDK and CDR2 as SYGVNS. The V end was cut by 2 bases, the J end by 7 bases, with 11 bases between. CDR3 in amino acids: CASSEGGGAEKLFF. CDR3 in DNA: TGTGCCAGCAGTGAAGGGGGAGGGGCTGAAAAACTGTTTTTT.